These T cell receptor beta chains were read from a single sample in a study. TCRdb reanalysed the 5' RACE reads using MiXCR and keeps one entry per CDR3 protein. The sample lists about 54,000 distinct CDR3 sequences, roughly 18% occurring once. The sample was naive CD4+ T cells sorted from blood. These receptors were obtained from a female donor with breast cancer. CDR3s include the opening cysteine and the closing phenylalanine or tryptophan. The D gene is left open where the match is weak. Size tells how often a clone was seen (once, few, many) or the class of an expanded clone, and some rows leave it out.

few	-	TRBV18	TRBJ1-6	TGTGCCAGCTCACCGGTCGGAGGTCAAAATTCACCCCTCCACTTT	CASSPVGGQNSPLHF
few	-	TRBV5-1	TRBJ1-4	TGCGCCAGCAGCTTGGGACTAACCGGACAGTTGACTAATGAAAAACTGTTTTTT	CASSLGLTGQLTNEKLFF
many	TRBD2	TRBV7-2	TRBJ2-5	TGTGCCAGCAGCGTCGGACTAGCGGGAGGAAAGACCCAGTACTTC	CASSVGLAGGKTQYF
once	-	TRBV5-1	TRBJ2-7	TGCGCCAGCAGCTCAAATTCCGGGACTGCGTCCTACGAGCAGTACTTC	CASSSNSGTASYEQYF
-	-	TRBV29-1	TRBJ1-1	TGCAGCGTTTTTGGGGGCGCGACTGAAGCTTTCTTT	CSVFGGATEAFF
few	TRBD2	TRBV7-6	TRBJ2-1	TGTGCCAGCAGCCCGCTAGCGGGATTGAATGAGCAGTTCTTC	CASSPLAGLNEQFF
many	-	TRBV3-1	TRBJ2-3	TGTGCCAGCAGCTACCGAGGGGCAGATACGCAGTATTTT	CASSYRGADTQYF
-	-	TRBV6-5	TRBJ1-6	TGTGCCAGCAGTTACCTCAGGCGGGATTCACCCCTCCACTTT	CASSYLRRDSPLHF
medium-sized	-	TRBV7-8	TRBJ1-6	TGTGCCAGCAGCTTACCCGGAGGGATTAATTCACCCCTCCACTTT	CASSLPGGINSPLHF
-	TRBD2	TRBV5-1	TRBJ2-1	TGCGCCAGCAGCTTGACGGCTAGCGGGAGAGAGGACAATGAGCAGTTCTTC	CASSLTASGREDNEQFF
few	-	TRBV29-1	TRBJ2-2	TGCAGCGCCGGCACCACCGGGGAGCTGTTTTTT	CSAGTTGELFF
few	TRBD1	TRBV5-1	TRBJ1-2	TGCGCCAGCAGCTGGGGGGACAGGACTGGCTACACCTTC	CASSWGDRTGYTF
-	TRBD1	TRBV6-5	TRBJ1-4	TGTGCCAGCAGTACGACAGGGGAGGATGAAAAACTGTTTTTT	CASSTTGEDEKLFF
-	-	TRBV20-1	TRBJ1-6	TGCAGTGCCCCAACATTTGGGCTTAAGGTTAATTCACCCCTCCACTTT	CSAPTFGLKVNSPLHF
-	TRBD2	TRBV5-6	TRBJ2-3	TGTACCAGCAGCCCCGGGACTAGCGGGTGGGGAACAGATACGCAGTATTTT	CTSSPGTSGWGTDTQYF
-	TRBD2	TRBV7-8	TRBJ2-5	TGTGCCAGCAGCCCGACGGGACTAGCGGAGACCCAGTACTTC	CASSPTGLAETQYF
few	TRBD2	TRBV10-3	TRBJ2-7	TGTGCCATCAGTGAGCCGGGGACTAGCGGGAGCTCCTACGAGCAGTACTTC	CAISEPGTSGSSYEQYF
few	TRBD1	TRBV7-2	TRBJ1-5	TGTGCCAGCAGCTTAGCTGGAGGGACAGGGGGACAGCCCCAGCATTTT	CASSLAGGTGGQPQHF
-	TRBD1	TRBV5-1	TRBJ1-1	TGCGCCAGCAGCTTGGCCGAACAGGGGTTTCGGAACACTGAAGCTTTCTTT	CASSLAEQGFRNTEAFF
-	-	TRBV7-9	TRBJ2-7	TGTGCCAGCAGCCCCCTTTTCGACCCTAACCAATACGAGCAGTACTTC	CASSPLFDPNQYEQYF
few	-	TRBV20-1	TRBJ1-4	TGCAGTGCTAGTGAAGGGATTAATGAAAAACTGTTTTTT	CSASEGINEKLFF
many	TRBD2	TRBV20-1	TRBJ2-5	TGCAGTGCTAGAGCCCCCGGACTAGGGGCCGACGGGGAGACCCAGTACTTC	CSARAPGLGADGETQYF
medium-sized	-	TRBV20-1	TRBJ1-1	TGCAGACTACAGGGCACTGAAGCTTTCTTT	CRLQGTEAFF
many	TRBD1	TRBV30	TRBJ1-2	TGTGCCTGGAGTACCCGGGACAGAACTCGCCTCTATGGCTACACCTTC	CAWSTRDRTRLYGYTF
many	-	TRBV20-1	TRBJ2-4	TGCAGTGCTAGAGACCGTAACATTCAGTACTTC	CSARDRNIQYF
-	-	TRBV10-3	TRBJ2-5	TGTGCCATCAGTGAGTCTGGAGGGACCCAAGAGACCCAGTACTTC	CAISESGGTQETQYF